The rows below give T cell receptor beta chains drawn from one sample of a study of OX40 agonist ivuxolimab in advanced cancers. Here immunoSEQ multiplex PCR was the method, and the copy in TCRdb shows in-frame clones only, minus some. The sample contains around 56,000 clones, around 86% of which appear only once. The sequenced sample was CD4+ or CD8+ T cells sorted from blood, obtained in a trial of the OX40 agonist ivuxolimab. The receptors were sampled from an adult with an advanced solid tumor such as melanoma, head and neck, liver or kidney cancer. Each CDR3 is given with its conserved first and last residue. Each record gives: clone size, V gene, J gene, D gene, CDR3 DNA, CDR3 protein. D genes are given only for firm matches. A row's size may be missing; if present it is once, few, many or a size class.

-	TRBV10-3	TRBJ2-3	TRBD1	TGTGCCATCAGTGAAGGAGGACAGGGTGCCACAGATACGCAGTATTTT	CAISEGGQGATDTQYF
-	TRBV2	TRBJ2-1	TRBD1	TGTGCCAGCAGTAGCGACAGGGCCTACAATGAGCAGTTCTTC	CASSSDRAYNEQFF
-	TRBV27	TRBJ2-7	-	TGTGCCAGCAGATCCAATGGGTGGGGGTACGAGCAGTACTTC	CASRSNGWGYEQYF
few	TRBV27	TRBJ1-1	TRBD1	TGTGCCAGCAGTTATGCAGGGGGGGACACTGAAGCTTTCTTT	CASSYAGGDTEAFF
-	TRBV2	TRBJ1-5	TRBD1	TGTGCCAGCAGAGGACAGGCCCGGGGTCAGCCCCAGCATTTT	CASRGQARGQPQHF
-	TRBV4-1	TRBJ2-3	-	TGCGCCAGCAGCCAAGATCCCCCGGGCAGGGGATTCACAGATACGCAGTATTTT	CASSQDPPGRGFTDTQYF
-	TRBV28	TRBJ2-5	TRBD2	TGTGCCAGCAGCTCGGGGCCGCGAGGGACTAGCGGGGAGACCCAGTACTTC	CASSSGPRGTSGETQYF
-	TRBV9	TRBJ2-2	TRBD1	TGTGCCAGCAGACAGACAGGGCCAACCGGGGAGCTGTTTTTT	CASRQTGPTGELFF
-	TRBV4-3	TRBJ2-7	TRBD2	TGCGCCAGCAGCCAAGGCACTAGCGGGAGTAGCTACGAGCAGTACTTC	CASSQGTSGSSYEQYF
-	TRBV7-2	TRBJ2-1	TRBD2	TGTGCCAGCAGTCCGGGACTAGCGGGCGGGAATGAGCAGTTCTTC	CASSPGLAGGNEQFF
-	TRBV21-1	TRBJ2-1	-	TGTGCCAGCTGCCGGACTAGCGAGGGGCAGTTCTTC	CASCRTSEGQFF
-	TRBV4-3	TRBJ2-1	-	TGCGCCAGCAGCCAAGACGCTAGTATCCTCTCTGACAATGAGCAGTTCTTC	CASSQDASILSDNEQFF
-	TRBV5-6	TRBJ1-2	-	TGTGCCAGCAGCTTGGTTTGGGATGGCTACACCTTC	CASSLVWDGYTF
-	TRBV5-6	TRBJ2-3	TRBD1	TGTGCCAGCACCACAGGGGAGCGAGACACAGATACGCAGTATTTT	CASTTGERDTDTQYF
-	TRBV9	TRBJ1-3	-	TGTGCCAGCAGCGACGCGATTGGAAACACCATATATTTT	CASSDAIGNTIYF
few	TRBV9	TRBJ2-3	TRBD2	TGTGCCAGCAGCGATAGCGGGAGCACAGATACGCAGTATTTT	CASSDSGSTDTQYF
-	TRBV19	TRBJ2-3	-	TGTGCCAGCTCCTCTCTTCCGGGACAAAGGACAGATACGCAGTATTTT	CASSSLPGQRTDTQYF
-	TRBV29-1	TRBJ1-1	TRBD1	TGCAGCGCCCTGACAGGGACTGAAGCTTTCTTT	CSALTGTEAFF
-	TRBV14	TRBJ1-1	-	TGTGCCAGCAGCCTCCAAGCTGCGGGCAAAGCTTTCTTT	CASSLQAAGKAFF
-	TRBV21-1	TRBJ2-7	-	TGTGCCAGCAGCAGAGCCCTCCCGTTAGGGGCCGACCTCCGCTACGAGCAGTACTTC	CASSRALPLGADLRYEQYF
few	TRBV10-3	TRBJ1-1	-	TGTGCCATCAGTGAGTCGTCGGGGGGTTTTCGGGCTTTCTTT	CAISESSGGFRAFF
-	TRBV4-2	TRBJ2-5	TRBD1	TGTGCCAGCAGCCAAGGGGCCGGACAGGGGGCAACGGGGGAGACCCAGTACTTC	CASSQGAGQGATGETQYF
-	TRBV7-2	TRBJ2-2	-	TGTGCCAGCAGCCCGGGATACAACACCGGGGAGCTGTTTTTT	CASSPGYNTGELFF
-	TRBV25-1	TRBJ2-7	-	TGTGCCAGCAGTGAATCCGAGAGCCGCTACGAGCAGTACTTC	CASSESESRYEQYF
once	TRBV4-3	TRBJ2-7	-	TGCGCCAGCAGCCAAGCTATACTAACCTACGAGCAGTACTTC	CASSQAILTYEQYF
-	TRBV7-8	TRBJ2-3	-	TGTGCCAGCAGCTTAGTCACTCGGACAGATACGCAGTATTTT	CASSLVTRTDTQYF
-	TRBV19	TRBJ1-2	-	TGTGCCAGTAGTATATCGGGGGAGGCAGTTGGCTACACCTTC	CASSISGEAVGYTF
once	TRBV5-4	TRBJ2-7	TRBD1	TGTGCCAGCAGCTTGGAGGGACAGGGGTTGTACGAGCAGTACTTC	CASSLEGQGLYEQYF
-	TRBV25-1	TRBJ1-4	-	TGTGCCAGCAGTGAATATAGGCCAACTAATGAAAAACTGTTTTTT	CASSEYRPTNEKLFF
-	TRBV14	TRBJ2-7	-	TGTGCCAGCAAGGGGAGTGTCAGCTCCTACGAGCAGTACTTC	CASKGSVSSYEQYF
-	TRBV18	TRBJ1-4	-	TGTGCCAGCTCACCGGAGTGGGTCCCTAATGAAAAACTGTTTTTT	CASSPEWVPNEKLFF
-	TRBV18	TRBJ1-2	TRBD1	TGTGCCAGCCGACCGACAGGGACGGGCCATGGCTACACCTTC	CASRPTGTGHGYTF
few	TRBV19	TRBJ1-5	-	TGTGCCAGTAGTGACGTGCTGGGTCAGCCCCAGCATTTT	CASSDVLGQPQHF
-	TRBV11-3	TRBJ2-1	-	TGTGCCAGCAGCTTAGATCAAGGGTCAAAGCAGTTCTTC	CASSLDQGSKQFF
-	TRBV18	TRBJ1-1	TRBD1	TGTGCCAGCTCACAGTCAGGGGGTGGGACCAACACTGAAGCTTTCTTT	CASSQSGGGTNTEAFF
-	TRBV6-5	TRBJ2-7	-	TGTGCCAGCAGTCTTTCCGGGGGCCCCTACGAGCAGTACTTC	CASSLSGGPYEQYF
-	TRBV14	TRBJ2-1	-	TGTGCCAGCAGCCAAGCCAGCGCGGGTGATGAGCAGTTCTTC	CASSQASAGDEQFF
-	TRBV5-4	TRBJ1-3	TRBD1	TGTGCCAGCAGCATACAGGGGAGAAACACCATATATTTT	CASSIQGRNTIYF
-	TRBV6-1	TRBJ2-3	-	TGTGCCAGCAGTGAATTAGGAGGGTTCGATAGCACAGATACGCAGTATTTT	CASSELGGFDSTDTQYF
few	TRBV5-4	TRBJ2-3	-	TGTGCCAGCAGCCAGGAGCGCACAGATACGCAGTATTTT	CASSQERTDTQYF
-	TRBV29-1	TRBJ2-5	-	TGCAGCGTTCAAGGGGCAGAGACCCAGTACTTC	CSVQGAETQYF
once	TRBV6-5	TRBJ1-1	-	TGTGCCAGCAGCCACCGGGGCACTGAAGCTTTCTTT	CASSHRGTEAFF
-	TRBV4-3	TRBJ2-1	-	TGCGCCAGCAGCCAAGATTGGGGCACAGGGTCAGGATACAATGAGCAGTTCTTC	CASSQDWGTGSGYNEQFF
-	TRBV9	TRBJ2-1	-	TGTGCCAGCAGCCCAACGGGACAAGCGGATGAGCAGTTCTTC	CASSPTGQADEQFF
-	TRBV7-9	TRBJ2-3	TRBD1	TGTGCCAGCAGCTTAGGGTCAGGGGGCGGTGGAACAGATACGCAGTATTTT	CASSLGSGGGGTDTQYF
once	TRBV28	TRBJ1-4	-	TGTGCCAGCAGGGGCGGTGGCAGGGGATATGCAACTAATGAAAAACTGTTTTTT	CASRGGGRGYATNEKLFF
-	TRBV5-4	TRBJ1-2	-	TGTGCCAGCAGCCCGGCGGGTTATAACTATGGCTACACCTTC	CASSPAGYNYGYTF
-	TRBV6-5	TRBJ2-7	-	TGTGCCAGCAGTTACTCGTCACAGGGTATCTACGAGCAGTACTTC	CASSYSSQGIYEQYF
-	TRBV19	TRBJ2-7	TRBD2	TGTGCCAGTAGTATAGTAGCGGGAGGCTACGAGCAGTACTTC	CASSIVAGGYEQYF
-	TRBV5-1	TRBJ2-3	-	TGCGCCAGCAGATTGTTAGATACGCAGTATTTT	CASRLLDTQYF
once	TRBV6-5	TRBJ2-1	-	TGTGCCAGCAGACAGGCCCAGGGTGGGTACAATGAGCAGTTCTTC	CASRQAQGGYNEQFF